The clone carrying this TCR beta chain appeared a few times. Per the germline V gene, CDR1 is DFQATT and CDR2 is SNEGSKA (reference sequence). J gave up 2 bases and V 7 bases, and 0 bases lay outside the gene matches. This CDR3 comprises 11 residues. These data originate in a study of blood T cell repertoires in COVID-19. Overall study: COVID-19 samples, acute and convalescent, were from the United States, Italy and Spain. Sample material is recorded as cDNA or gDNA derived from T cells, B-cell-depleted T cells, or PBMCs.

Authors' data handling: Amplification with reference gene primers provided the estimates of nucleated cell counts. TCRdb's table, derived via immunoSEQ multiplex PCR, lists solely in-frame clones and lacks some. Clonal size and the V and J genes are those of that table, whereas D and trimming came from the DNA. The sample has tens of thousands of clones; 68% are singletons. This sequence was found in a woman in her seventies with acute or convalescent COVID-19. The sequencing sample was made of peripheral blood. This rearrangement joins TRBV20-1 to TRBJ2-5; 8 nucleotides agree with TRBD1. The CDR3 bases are TGCAGTGGACAGGGGCAAGAGACCCAGTACTTC. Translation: CSGQGQETQYF.